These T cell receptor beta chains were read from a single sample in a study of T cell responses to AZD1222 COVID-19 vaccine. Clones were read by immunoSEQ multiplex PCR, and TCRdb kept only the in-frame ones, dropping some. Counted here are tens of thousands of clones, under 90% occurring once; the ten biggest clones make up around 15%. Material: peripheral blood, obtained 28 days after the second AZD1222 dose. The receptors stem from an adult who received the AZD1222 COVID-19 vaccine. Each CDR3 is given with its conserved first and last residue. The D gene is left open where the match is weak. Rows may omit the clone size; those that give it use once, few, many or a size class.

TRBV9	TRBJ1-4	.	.	TGTGCCAGCAGCGTAGGAGGGGCTAATGAAAAACTGTTTTTT	CASSVGGANEKLFF
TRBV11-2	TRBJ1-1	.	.	TGTGCCAGCAGCCTCACACCGAACACTGAAGCTTTCTTT	CASSLTPNTEAFF
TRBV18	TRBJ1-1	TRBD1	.	TGTGCCAGCTCACCGATACAGGGGGGCGCTGAAGCTTTCTTT	CASSPIQGGAEAFF
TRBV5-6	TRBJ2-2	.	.	TGTGCCAGCAGGAGGGGAGTGGATGGCGGGGAGCTGTTTTTT	CASRRGVDGGELFF
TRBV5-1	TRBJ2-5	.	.	TGCGCCAGCAGCTTGGACCCTGAAGATTTAGAGACCCAGTACTTC	CASSLDPEDLETQYF
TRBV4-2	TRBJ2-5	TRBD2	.	TGTGCCAGCAGCCAAGACTGGCTAGCGGGGGGGCCGGAGACCCAGTACTTC	CASSQDWLAGGPETQYF
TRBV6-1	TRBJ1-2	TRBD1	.	TGTGCCAGCAGTGAAGCTCCCAGGACAGGGGAGGGCTACACCTTC	CASSEAPRTGEGYTF
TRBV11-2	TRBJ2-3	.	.	TGTGCCAGCAGCTTAGACAGGCCCGTGATTGTTAGGTCTAGCACAGATACGCAGTATTTT	CASSLDRPVIVRSSTDTQYF
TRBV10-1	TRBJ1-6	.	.	TGCGCCAGCAGTGATGACAGGCTTTTCCTCCACTTT	CASSDDRLFLHF
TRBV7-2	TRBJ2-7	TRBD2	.	TGTGCCAGCAGCCCGGGACTAGCGGGGGGGTTAGAGCAGTACTTC	CASSPGLAGGLEQYF
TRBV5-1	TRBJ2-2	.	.	TGCGCCAGCCAAGGGCTTTCGAACACCGGGGAGCTGTTTTTT	CASQGLSNTGELFF
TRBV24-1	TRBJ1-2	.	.	TGTGCCACCAGTGATTTCCAGAGCCAGTATGGCTACACCTTC	CATSDFQSQYGYTF
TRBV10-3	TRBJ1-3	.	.	TGTGCCATCAGTGATTTTACAGAAGGAAACACCATATATTTT	CAISDFTEGNTIYF
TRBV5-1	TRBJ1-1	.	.	TGCGCCAGCAGCTTGTCACAGGAGGTTAACACTGAAGCTTTCTTT	CASSLSQEVNTEAFF
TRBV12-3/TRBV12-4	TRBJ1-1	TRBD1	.	TGTGCCAGCAGTCGCCCGACAGGGCAAGCTTTCTTT	CASSRPTGQAFF
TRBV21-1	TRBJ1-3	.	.	TGTGCCAGCAGCAAATCCGAGGGCCGGCGAGGAAACACCATATATTTT	CASSKSEGRRGNTIYF
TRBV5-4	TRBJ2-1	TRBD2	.	TGTGCCAGCAGCTCAGTAGCGGGGGGGCAAAATGAGCAGTTCTTC	CASSSVAGGQNEQFF
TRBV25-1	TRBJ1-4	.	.	TGTGCCAGCAGTGGGGGGATCTGGGGAAAACTGTTTTTT	CASSGGIWGKLFF
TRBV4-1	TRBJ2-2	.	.	TGCGCCAGCAGCCAAGAAATTGGAGTCAACACCGGGGAGCTGTTTTTT	CASSQEIGVNTGELFF
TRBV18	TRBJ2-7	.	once	TGTGCCAGCTCACCACCAACTCGGGGCAGAGCCTACGAGCAGTACTTC	CASSPPTRGRAYEQYF
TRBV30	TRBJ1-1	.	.	TGTGCCTGGAGTGTATTTCTTCCGGGGAGCACTGAAGCTTTCTTT	CAWSVFLPGSTEAFF
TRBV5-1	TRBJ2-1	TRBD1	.	TGCGCCAGCAGCCCGGGACAGGGGAACCACAATGAGCAGTTCTTC	CASSPGQGNHNEQFF
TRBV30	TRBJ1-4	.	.	TGTGCCTGGAGTGTACAAACTCTTCTTAGGTCTAATGAAAAACTGTTTTTT	CAWSVQTLLRSNEKLFF
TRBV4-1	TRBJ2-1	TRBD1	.	TGCGCCAGCAGCCCTGGACCGGGACAGATTACAAATGAGCAGTTCTTC	CASSPGPGQITNEQFF
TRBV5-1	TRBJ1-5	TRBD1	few	TGCGCCAGCAGCCCAGGACAGGGGGTCCCAAATCAGCCCCAGCATTTT	CASSPGQGVPNQPQHF
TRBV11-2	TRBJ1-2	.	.	TGTGCCAGCAGTTCAGGTTGGGGAGTTGTCAATGGCTACACCTTC	CASSSGWGVVNGYTF
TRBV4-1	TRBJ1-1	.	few	TGCGCCAGCAGCCTAACAGGTACGGTGGTCGGCACTGAAGCTTTCTTT	CASSLTGTVVGTEAFF
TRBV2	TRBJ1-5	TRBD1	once	TGTGCCAGCAGAACAGGGGGTCAGAGCAATCAGCCCCAGCATTTT	CASRTGGQSNQPQHF
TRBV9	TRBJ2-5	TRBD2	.	TGTGCCAGCAGCGTCCGGACTAGCGGGGGGGCTCGGCAAGAGACCCAGTACTTC	CASSVRTSGGARQETQYF
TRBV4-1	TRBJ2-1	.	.	TGCGCCAGCAGCCAAGATCAAAACCGCGGCCCTTACAATGAGCAGTTCTTC	CASSQDQNRGPYNEQFF
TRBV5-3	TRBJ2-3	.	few	TGTGCCAGAAGCTCCCCGTCAGGGGATTGGCGCACAGATACGCAGTATTTT	CARSSPSGDWRTDTQYF
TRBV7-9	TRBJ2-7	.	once	TGTGCCAGCAGCCCTACCTCCTACGAGCAGTACTTC	CASSPTSYEQYF
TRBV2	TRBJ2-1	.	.	TGTGCCAGCGTAACAGGGATCAATGAGCAGTTCTTC	CASVTGINEQFF
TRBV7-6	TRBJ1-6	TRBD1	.	TGTGCCAGCAGCTCGGACAGGGAAAATTCACCCCTCCACTTT	CASSSDRENSPLHF
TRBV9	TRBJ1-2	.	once	TGTGCCAGCAGCCCCGTAGGGAGCTATGGCTACACCTTC	CASSPVGSYGYTF
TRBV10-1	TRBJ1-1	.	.	TGCGCCAGCAGTTTTTCGGGGTCTACGACTGAAGCTTTCTTT	CASSFSGSTTEAFF
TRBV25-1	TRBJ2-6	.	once	TGTGCCAGCAGTGAATATACCCAGGGAATCACTGGGGCCAACGTCCTGACTTTC	CASSEYTQGITGANVLTF
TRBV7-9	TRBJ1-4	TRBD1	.	TGTGCCAGCAGCTTTGGGACAGGGGATGAAAAACTGTTTTTT	CASSFGTGDEKLFF
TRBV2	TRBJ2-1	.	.	TGTGCCAGCAGCGGTCCCTTGGATGGGGGGGGCTTCCTCTACAATGAGCAGTTCTTC	CASSGPLDGGGFLYNEQFF
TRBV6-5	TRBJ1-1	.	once	TGTGCCAGCAGTTACGGCAGAACTGAAGCTTTCTTT	CASSYGRTEAFF
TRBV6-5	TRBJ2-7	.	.	TGTGCCACCTGGGACTGGACCAACGAGCAGTACTTC	CATWDWTNEQYF
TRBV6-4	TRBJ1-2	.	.	TGTGCCAGCAGTGACAGCAGGGCTGGTGGCTACACCTTC	CASSDSRAGGYTF
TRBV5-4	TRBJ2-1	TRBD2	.	TGTGCCAGCAGGAAGACTAGCGGGGGGGGCGGTCAAAACAATGAGCAGTTCTTC	CASRKTSGGGGQNNEQFF
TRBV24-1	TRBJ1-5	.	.	TGTGCCACCAGTGCGGGGGATAGCAATCAGCCCCAGCATTTT	CATSAGDSNQPQHF
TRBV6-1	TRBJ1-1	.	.	TGTGCCAGCAGTGAAATGGCTGGGCTGAACACTGAAGCTTTCTTT	CASSEMAGLNTEAFF
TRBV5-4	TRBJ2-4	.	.	TGTGCCAGCAGCGCCAGGGAGGACGGGGGCATTCAGTACTTC	CASSAREDGGIQYF
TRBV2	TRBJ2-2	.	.	TGTGCCAGCAGTGTCTCTCGGTCCACCGGGGAGCTGTTTTTT	CASSVSRSTGELFF
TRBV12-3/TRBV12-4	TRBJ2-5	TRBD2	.	TGTGCCAGCAGTCGGGGAGGGTGGGAGACCCAGTACTTC	CASSRGGWETQYF
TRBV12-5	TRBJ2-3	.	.	TGTGCTAGTGGTCAGCCCGGCCCCCTGGATACGCAGTATTTT	CASGQPGPLDTQYF
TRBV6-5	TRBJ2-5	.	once	TGTGCCAGCAGAGCCGGGAACTACCAAGAGACCCAGTACTTC	CASRAGNYQETQYF
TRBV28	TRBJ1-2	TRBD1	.	TGTGCCAGCAGTTTATTTGCGAAAACCAACAGGGGGGATGGCTACACCTTC	CASSLFAKTNRGDGYTF
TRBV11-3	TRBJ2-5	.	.	TGTGCCAGCAGTCGGGGGCAAGTGGGGGAAGAGACCCAGTACTTC	CASSRGQVGEETQYF
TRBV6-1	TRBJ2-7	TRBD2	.	TGTGCCAGCAGTGAGGGACTAGCGGGGACCCTACGTTCCTACGAGCAGTACTTC	CASSEGLAGTLRSYEQYF
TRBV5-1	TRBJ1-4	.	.	TGCGCCAGCAGCTTGTCTGCAGGCCCTAATGAAAAACTGTTTTTT	CASSLSAGPNEKLFF
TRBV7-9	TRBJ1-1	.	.	TGTGCCAGCAGCTTATCGACCGCCATGAACACTGAAGCTTTCTTT	CASSLSTAMNTEAFF
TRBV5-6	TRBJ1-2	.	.	TGTGCCAGCAGCTTGGAGAGGGTGGGCGGCTACACCTTC	CASSLERVGGYTF
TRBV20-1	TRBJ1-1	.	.	TGCAGTGCTAGCTCGAACACTGAAGCTTTCTTT	CSASSNTEAFF